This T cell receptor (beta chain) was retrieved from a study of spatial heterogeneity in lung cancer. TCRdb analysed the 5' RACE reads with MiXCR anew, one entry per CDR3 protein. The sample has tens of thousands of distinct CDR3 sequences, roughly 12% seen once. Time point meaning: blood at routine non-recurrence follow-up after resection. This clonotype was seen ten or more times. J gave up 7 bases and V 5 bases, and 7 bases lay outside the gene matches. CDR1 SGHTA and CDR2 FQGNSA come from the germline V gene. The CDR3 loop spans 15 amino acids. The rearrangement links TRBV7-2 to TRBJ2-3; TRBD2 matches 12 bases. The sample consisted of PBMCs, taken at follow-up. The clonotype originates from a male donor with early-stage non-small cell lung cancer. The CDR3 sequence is CASSILAGGLHTQYF. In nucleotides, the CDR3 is TGTGCCAGCAGCATCCTAGCGGGAGGGTTGCATACGCAGTATTTT.